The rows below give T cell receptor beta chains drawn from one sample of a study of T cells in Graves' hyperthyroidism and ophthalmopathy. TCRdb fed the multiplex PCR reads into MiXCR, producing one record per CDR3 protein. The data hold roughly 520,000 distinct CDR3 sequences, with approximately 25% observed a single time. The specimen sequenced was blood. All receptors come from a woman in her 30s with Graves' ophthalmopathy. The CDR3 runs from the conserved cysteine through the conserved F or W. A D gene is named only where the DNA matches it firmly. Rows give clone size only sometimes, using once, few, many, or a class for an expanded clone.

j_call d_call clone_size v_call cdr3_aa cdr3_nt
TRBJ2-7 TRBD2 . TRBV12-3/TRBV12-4 CASSLELAGIEQYF TGTGCCAGCAGTTTAGAACTAGCGGGGATCGAGCAGTACTTC
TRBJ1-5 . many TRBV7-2 CASSLKADQPQHF TGTGCCAGCAGCCTCAAAGCGGATCAGCCCCAGCATTTT
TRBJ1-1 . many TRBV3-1 CASSQDRQGITEAFF TGTGCCAGCAGCCAAGATCGGCAGGGTATCACTGAAGCTTTCTTT
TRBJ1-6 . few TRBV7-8 CASSFGGQSYNSSLHF TGTGCCAGCAGCTTCGGAGGACAGTCCTATAATTCATCCCTCCACTTT
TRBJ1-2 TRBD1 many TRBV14 CASSQDFTRQGNYGYTF TGTGCCAGCAGCCAAGATTTTACCAGACAGGGAAACTATGGCTACACCTTC
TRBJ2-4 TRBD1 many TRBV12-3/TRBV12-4 CASSPSTGVKYF TGTGCCAGCAGTCCCTCGACAGGGGTTAAGTACTTC
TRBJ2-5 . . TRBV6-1 CASSPPGQGYQETKYF TGTGCCAGCAGTCCCCCGGGGCAAGGGTACCAAGAGACCAAGTACTTC
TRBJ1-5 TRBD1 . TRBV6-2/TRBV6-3 CASSYSTGKWQPQHF TGTGCCAGCAGTTACTCGACAGGGAAGTGGCAGCCCCAGCATTTT
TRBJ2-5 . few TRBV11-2 CASTSRRDLETQYF TGTGCCAGCACGTCCCGACGCGACTTGGAGACCCAGTACTTC
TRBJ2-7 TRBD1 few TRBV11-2 CASSPRQGPPSYEQYF TGTGCCAGCAGCCCCCGACAGGGGCCCCCCTCCTACGAGCAGTACTTC
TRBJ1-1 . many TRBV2 CASSSGHLAAFF TGTGCCAGCAGTTCGGGACATTTGGCAGCTTTCTTT
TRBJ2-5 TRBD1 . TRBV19 CASSTSRTGGGETQYF TGTGCCAGTAGTACCTCAAGGACAGGGGGCGGGGAGACCCAGTACTTC
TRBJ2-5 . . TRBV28 CANNGTRTEETQYF TGTGCCAACAACGGAACGAGGACAGAAGAGACCCAGTACTTC
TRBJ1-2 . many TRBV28 CASSLYSGDGTNYGYTF TGTGCCAGCAGTTTATATAGTGGGGACGGCACTAACTATGGCTACACCTTC
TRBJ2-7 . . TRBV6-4 CATGTTVSYEQYF TGTGCCACCGGGACAACGGTCTCCTACGAGCAGTACTTC
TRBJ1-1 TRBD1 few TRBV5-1 CASSFNRGEGTEAFF TGCGCCAGCAGCTTTAACAGGGGAGAGGGCACTGAAGCTTTCTTT
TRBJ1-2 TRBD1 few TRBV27 CASSFDRVHGYTF TGTGCCAGCAGTTTCGACAGGGTCCATGGCTACACCTTC
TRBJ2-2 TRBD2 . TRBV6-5 CASSYSSGLAATGELFF TGTGCCAGCAGTTACTCGTCGGGACTAGCGGCCACCGGGGAGCTGTTTTTT
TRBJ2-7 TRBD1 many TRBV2 CASSGTGDEQYF TGTGCCAGCAGTGGGACAGGGGACGAGCAGTACTTC
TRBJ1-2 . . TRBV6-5 CASSTYRRGSFYGYTF TGTGCCAGCAGTACTTACCGACGGGGATCCTTCTATGGCTACACCTTC
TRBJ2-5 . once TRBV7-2 CASSPGVVRKETQYF TGTGCCAGCAGCCCTGGGGTAGTACGGAAAGAGACCCAGTACTTC
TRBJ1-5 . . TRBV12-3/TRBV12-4 CASSRVGSSSYQPQHF TGTGCCAGCAGCCGCGTGGGGAGTTCGTCCTATCAGCCCCAGCATTTT
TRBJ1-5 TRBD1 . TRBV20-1 CSARATGVNQPQHF TGCAGTGCTAGGGCCACAGGGGTCAATCAGCCCCAGCATTTT
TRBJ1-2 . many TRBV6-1 CASSEETGFYGYTF TGTGCCAGCAGTGAAGAAACAGGGTTCTATGGCTACACCTTC
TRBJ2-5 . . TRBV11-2 CASSSGGSGQETQYF TGTGCCAGCAGCTCCGGGGGCAGCGGGCAAGAGACCCAGTACTTC
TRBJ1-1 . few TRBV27 CASSHGGVTEAFF TGTGCCAGTTCCCACGGGGGGGTGACTGAAGCTTTCTTT
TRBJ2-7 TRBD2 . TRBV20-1 CSAPRGVFDEQYF TGCAGTGCTCCCCGGGGGGTTTTCGACGAGCAGTACTTC
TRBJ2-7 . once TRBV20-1 CSARDPINAYEQYF TGCAGTGCTAGAGACCCTATAAACGCCTACGAGCAGTACTTC
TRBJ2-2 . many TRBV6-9 CASAPQEHGELFF TGTGCCAGCGCCCCACAGGAACACGGGGAGCTGTTTTTT
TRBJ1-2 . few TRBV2 CASMGGADGYTF TGTGCCAGCATGGGGGGCGCGGATGGCTACACCTTC
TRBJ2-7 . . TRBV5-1 CASTSLSYEQYF TGCGCCAGCACCTCCCTGTCCTACGAGCAGTACTTC
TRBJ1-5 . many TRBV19 CASSAKQGPGQPQHF TGTGCCAGTAGTGCGAAACAGGGACCGGGTCAGCCCCAGCATTTT